This T cell receptor beta chain comes out of a study of a mutant IDH1 vaccine in newly diagnosed glioma (dated by TCRdb to the early 2020s). Context from the whole study: Eight vaccinations were administered to patients in weeks 1, 3, 5, 7, 11, 15, 19 and 23, corresponding to visits V03 through V10. Vaccination started 4-6 weeks after radiotherapy alone, or was given together with temozolomide cycles in the groups whose treatment included chemotherapy. For exploratory analyses, longitudinal TCRB deep sequencing was carried out in about 25 treated patients wherever samples were available. Before enrollment, patients had received standard therapy of radiotherapy alone, temozolomide alone, or radiochemotherapy with temozolomide; most received the combination. Of the approximately 33 patients who were treated, 62.5% were male and approximately 38% were female, and the mean age was around 40 years. Six visits were used for peripheral blood collection: V03 (baseline), V05, V07, V10, V12 and V13.

Library prep was done by the immunoSEQ multiplex PCR assay. Rearranged TCR beta chain sequences were amplified with the hsTCRB Kit following the manufacturer's protocol. Sequencing of TCRB libraries was carried out on an Illumina MiSeq. The source study handled its data this way. Demultiplexing, trimming and gene mapping were performed with the kit vendor's proprietary platform. TCRdb retrieved this table from immuneACCESS and kept in-frame rearrangements only. Not all clones are present; in checked studies, unresolved V genes account for under half, and no reason is known for the remainder. V, J and clone size were drawn from that table, and D and trimming were deduced from the DNA. The sample contains 40,000 or so clones, roughly 80% of them found a single time. The ten largest make up 5% to 6% of the sample. Via the germline V gene (reference sequence), CDR1 is DFQATT and CDR2 SNEGSKA. Trimming leaves V shorter by 8 bases and J shorter by 8 bases, with the junction holding 4 bases beyond the gene matches. Counted from cysteine to phenylalanine, this CDR3 has 10 amino acids. Just CDR3 DNA is preserved here, 30 bases in frame from base 1.

Points the paper makes about the study in general: No apparent relationship was observed between pseudoprogression and alterations in the top peripheral T cell clonotypes detected by TCRB sequencing. Vaccine-induced immune responses across multiple MHC alleles were detected in about 93% of patients. The authors noted that analyses of patient blood samples could not be reproduced because of sample limitations. Availability determined which PBMC samples were chosen for TCRB deep sequencing.

The time point label here, explained by the study, means: week 23, last vaccination. Each vaccine dose was 300 ug of a 20-mer mutant IDH1 peptide in Montanide, given subcutaneously with topical imiquimod. Donors had newly diagnosed WHO grade 3 or 4 IDH1-mutant astrocytomas with loss of nuclear ATRX. The samples were drawn from NOA16, a multicentre, single-arm, open-label phase I trial in Germany that tested a mutant IDH1 peptide vaccine in humans for the first time. The DNeasy Blood and Tissue Kit was used to extract genomic DNA from EDTA blood for TCRB sequencing. Turning to this clone: The specificity of this receptor is unknown. Nothing much larger sits one base from this clone, and base qualities are not available.

This sequence was found in a man aged 45-65 years with glioma. The chain is made from TRBV20-1 and TRBJ1-2, with 8 junctional bases fitting TRBD1. The sample in question was PBMCs, obtained from a glioma patient whose treatment included an IDH1 peptide vaccine. The CDR3 corresponds to CSSDREGYTF. The base sequence is TGCAGTTCGGACAGGGAAGGCTACACCTTC.